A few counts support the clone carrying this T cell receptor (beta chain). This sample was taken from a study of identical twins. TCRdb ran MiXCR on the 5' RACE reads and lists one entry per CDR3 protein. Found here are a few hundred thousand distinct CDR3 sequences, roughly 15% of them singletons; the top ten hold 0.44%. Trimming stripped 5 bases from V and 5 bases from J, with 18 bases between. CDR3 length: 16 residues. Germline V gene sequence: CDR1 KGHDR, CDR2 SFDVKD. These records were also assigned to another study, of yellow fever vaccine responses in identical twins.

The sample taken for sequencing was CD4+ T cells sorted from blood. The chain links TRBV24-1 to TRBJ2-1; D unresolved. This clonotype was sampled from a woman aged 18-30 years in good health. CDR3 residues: CATSAGSPNTHNEQFF. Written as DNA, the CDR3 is TGTGCCACCAGTGCCGGCAGCCCCAACACTCACAATGAGCAGTTCTTC.